This paragraph reports one T cell receptor (beta chain). Its antigen is currently unknown. The data were taken from a study of cytomegalovirus exposure and HLA in healthy donors. The study ran its PCR with 60 Vbeta and 13 Jbeta primers. Libraries were prepared by immunoSEQ multiplex PCR; TCRdb keeps only in-frame clonotypes and omits some of them. The sample records roughly 190,000 clones, around 82% being singletons. V trimming: 8 bases; J trimming: 5 bases; junction bases outside the gene matches: 5. Per germline, CDR1 ENHRY and CDR2 SYGVKD. The CDR3 length is 12 residues. Findings and limits, study-wide: Researchers left out some V segments, among them TRBV6-2 and TRBV6-3, as indistinguishable.

The sample comprised PBMCs. The chain joins TRBV10-3 to TRBJ2-7, with TRBD2 identical over 8 bases. This receptor was identified in a middle-aged man in good health and CMV-seropositive. The CDR3: CAISPGGDEQYF. CDR3 DNA sequence: TGTGCCATCTCCCCCGGGGGGGACGAGCAGTACTTC.